The clone carrying this T cell receptor (beta chain) is judged large. As yet, its antigen is unknown. The ends were cut back, 6 bases at V and 13 bases at J, with 15 bases in the middle. The CDR3 is 11 amino acids. General study results and limits: Tumor memory CD4+ T cell TCR gene usage clustered with blood and lymph node memory CD4+ cells and lymph node naive CD4+ cells. Roughly 14% of tumor Treg sequences matched naive CD4+ cells.

Treg sorting used a CD4+CD25+CD127-/low gate. TRBV12-4/TRBJ1-2 clonotypes were amplified with adaptor-ligated barcode primers. TCRdb reprocessed the multiplex PCR reads with MiXCR, giving one entry per CDR3 protein. The sample consists of roughly 400 distinct CDR3 sequences, 6.2% of them appearing once. Sequencing was performed on Tregs sorted from blood. The TCR originated in a female donor with breast cancer. The chain joins TRBV12-3 or TRBV12-4 to TRBJ1-2, with D unclear. The CDR3 sequence is CASSQRGVCTF. The CDR3, as DNA: TGTGCCAGCAGCCAAAGAGGAGTCTGCACCTTC.